These 19 T cell receptor beta chains came from one sample sequenced in a study of shared clonotypes between healthy human individuals. Assay: immunoSEQ multiplex PCR; the TCRdb copy retains only in-frame clones and omits some. Here the sample spans about 2.4 million clones, roughly nine tenths being singletons. Specimen: naive CD4+ T cells sorted from blood. Documented subset: CD45RA+ positively selected. The source is a man between 18 and 35 years old in good health.

The rearrangement uses TRBV7-2 and TRBJ2-4; 8 nucleotides match TRBD1. CDR1 SGHTA and CDR2 FQGNSA come from the germline V gene. With 5 bases clipped from V and 2 bases from J, the junction kept 5 bases outside the gene matches. The CDR3 covers 15 residues. The CDR3 DNA is TGTGCCAGCAGCGGGGACAGGCCACCCAAAAACATTCAGTACTTC. Residues: CASSGDRPPKNIQYF.

V usage is TRBV2 and J usage is TRBJ2-2; no reliable D call. The ends were cut back, 5 bases at V and 5 bases at J, with 6 bases in the middle. Germline V gene sequence: CDR1 SNHLY, CDR2 FYNNEI. The CDR3 is made up of 12 amino acids. CDR3 DNA: TGTGCCAGCAGTTTCGAGACCGGGGAGCTGTTTTTT. It encodes CASSFETGELFF. Supplemented by reference TRBV2 and TRBJ2-2, the full variable domain reads EPEVTQTPSHQVTQMGQEVILRCVPISNHLYFYWYRQILGQKVEFLVSFYNNEISEKSEIFDDQFSVERPDGSNFTLKIRSTKLEDSAMYFCASSFETGELFFGEGSRLTVL.

The J gene is TRBJ2-1, the V gene TRBV7-2; 10 bases align to TRBD2. This CDR3 comprises 16 residues. From germline, CDR1 is SGHTA and CDR2 FQGNSA. Trimming took 5 bases from V and 8 from J; bases not matched to a gene: 12. The CDR3 protein is CASSPRRLAGDHEQFF. The CDR3 nucleotides read TGTGCCAGCAGCCCGCGGCGGCTAGCGGGAGACCATGAGCAGTTCTTC.

The rearrangement uses TRBV2 and TRBJ2-7, with D perhaps TRBD1 or TRBD2 (5 bases each). Trimming removed 7 bases from V and 4 bases from J, with 23 bases in between. CDR3 length equals 16 residues. Germline V gene data show CDR1 as SNHLY and CDR2 as FYNNEI. CDR3 protein: CASTGVGDRTDYEQYF. In DNA form, the CDR3 reads TGTGCCAGCACAGGAGTGGGGGACCGGACTGATTACGAGCAGTACTTC.

The rearrangement links TRBV5-1 to TRBJ1-2; 7 bases are a match to TRBD1. CDR3 length: 15 residues. Per the germline V gene, CDR1 is SGHRS and CDR2 is YFSETQ. The J segment lost 4 bases and the V segment lost 0 bases, leaving 6 bases of the junction unmatched. This chain's CDR3 is CASSLEGTAVYGYTF. The CDR3 nucleotides read TGCGCCAGCAGCTTGGAGGGGACAGCGGTCTATGGCTACACCTTC.

This chain joins TRBV5-6 and TRBJ2-7, with D unclear. The V gene's germline CDR1 is SGHDT and CDR2 YYEEEE. Deletions cut 1 base from V and 2 bases from J, with 7 bases between. This CDR3 has 13 residues. DNA of the CDR3: TGTGCCAGCAGCTTGCTCCAGGCCTACGAGCAGTACTTC. Protein sequence: CASSLLQAYEQYF.

As concerns this clone: Other DNA sequences of this sample code for an identical CDR3. J is TRBJ1-6 and V is TRBV5-1; 10 bases align to TRBD1. The CDR3 runs to 14 residues. Germline V gene sequence: CDR1 SGHRS, CDR2 YFSETQ. V shed 4 bases and J 7 bases; nucleotides not matched to a gene: 2. The CDR3 spells CASSQGQGNSPLHF. CDR3 coding DNA: TGCGCCAGCAGCCAGGGACAGGGGAATTCACCCCTCCACTTT.

This chain uses TRBV19 with TRBJ1-1, with D maybe TRBD1 (5 bases). Germline-derived CDR1 and CDR2 are LNHDA and SQIVND (reference sequence). Trimming took off 0 bases at V and 5 bases at J, with 13 bases between the two ends. The CDR3 extends over 15 amino acids. CDR3 nucleotide sequence: TGTGCCAGTAGTATAGATGGCAGGGAGCGGACTGAAGCTTTCTTT. This codes for CASSIDGRERTEAFF.

V is TRBV7-9 and J is TRBJ2-2; possibly TRBD2 for D (6 bases). CDR3 length: 17 amino acids. Trimming removed 6 bases from V and 1 base from J, with 18 bases in between. CDR1 and CDR2 from the germline V gene are SEHNR and FQNEAQ (reference sequence). CDR3 residues: CASRGRIGGRNTGELFF. The CDR3 bases are TGTGCCAGCAGGGGCCGAATCGGGGGTCGGAACACCGGGGAGCTGTTTTTT.

The rearrangement links TRBV5-4 to TRBJ1-6; a possible D gene is TRBD1 (5 bases). Trimming took 4 bases from V and 5 from J, leaving 13 bases between them. The length of the CDR3 is 15 residues. Looked up from germline, CDR1 is SGHNT and CDR2 is YYREEE (reference sequence). CDR3 in amino acids: CASSQGQSNNSPLHF. Written as DNA, the CDR3 is TGTGCCAGCAGCCAAGGACAATCGAATAATTCACCCCTCCACTTT.

The chain uses TRBV2 and TRBJ1-2; D is perhaps TRBD1 (5 bases). The CDR3 totals 13 residues. The V end lost 6 bases, the J end lost 6 bases, and 14 bases lay between the germline ends. CDR1 SNHLY and CDR2 FYNNEI come from the germline V gene. For the CDR3, the DNA is TGTGCCAGCAGGCGGGCAGGGACTGATGGCTACACCTTC. It is translated as CASRRAGTDGYTF. The full variable domain, with the rest looked up from reference TRBV2 and TRBJ1-2, is EPEVTQTPSHQVTQMGQEVILRCVPISNHLYFYWYRQILGQKVEFLVSFYNNEISEKSEIFDDQFSVERPDGSNFTLKIRSTKLEDSAMYFCASRRAGTDGYTFGSGTRLTVV.

This chain joins TRBV20-1 and TRBJ2-1; TRBD1 is a possible D gene (7 bases). Germline V gene sequence: CDR1 DFQATT, CDR2 SNEGSKA (reference sequence). The CDR3 sequence is 11 residues long. CDR3 loop: CSPGDSNEQFF. CDR3 nucleotide sequence: TGCTCCCCGGGGGACAGCAATGAGCAGTTCTTC.

The DNA for the CDR3 is TGTGCCAGCAGGGGGGAGGGTCGGGCCCTCCACTTT. This sequence encodes CASRGEGRALHF. The chain is built from TRBV2 and TRBJ1-6; D is perhaps TRBD1 (5 bases). V lost 6 bases and J 14 bases, leaving 14 bases between the germline ends. The CDR3 extends over 12 amino acids. Germline lookup yields CDR1 SNHLY and CDR2 FYNNEI.

CDR3: CASSPNSHTGELFF. The CDR3, as DNA: TGTGCCAGCTCACCCAATTCCCACACCGGGGAGCTGTTTTTT. This chain connects TRBV18 to TRBJ2-2; D unclear. The CDR3 loop spans 14 amino acids. The V gene's germline CDR1 is KGHSH and CDR2 LQKENI. The ends were cut back, 3 bases at V and 3 bases at J, with 8 bases in the middle.

This sequence joins TRBV7-2 and TRBJ2-3; D possibly corresponds to TRBD1 (7 bases). V lost 3 bases, J lost 5 bases, and 9 bases lay in between. Germline loops: CDR1 SGHTA, CDR2 FQGNSA. The CDR3 contains 13 residues. The CDR3 protein is CASSFQGGDTQYF. The CDR3 DNA is TGTGCCAGCAGCTTCCAGGGGGGAGATACGCAGTATTTT.

Comment on this clone: Other nucleotide sequences in the sample specify the same CDR3. The chain joins TRBV5-1 to TRBJ2-3; D gene unclear. The CDR3 runs to 14 residues. Trimming removed 0 bases from V and 2 bases from J, with 7 bases in between. CDR1 is SGHRS, CDR2 YFSETQ, per germline. The CDR3: CASSLAVSTDTQYF. In DNA, the CDR3 is TGCGCCAGCAGCTTGGCGGTGTCCACAGATACGCAGTATTTT.

This sequence joins TRBV10-1 and TRBJ1-1; D is unresolved. Trimming cost V 3 bases and J 11 bases, with 13 bases left between them. Per the germline V gene, CDR1 is WNHNN and CDR2 is SYGVQD (reference sequence). This CDR3 has 12 residues. The CDR3 sequence is CASSEAGSSAFF. The CDR3 DNA follows: TGCGCCAGCAGTGAAGCGGGGAGTAGCGCTTTCTTT.

CDR3 sequence: CASSHPTARPLRDTQYF. The CDR3 DNA reads as TGTGCCAGCAGTCACCCAACCGCCCGCCCACTTCGGGATACGCAGTATTTT. This sequence joins TRBV21-1 and TRBJ2-3; TRBD2 is taken as the D call from the table, unchecked against the DNA. TRBV21-1 is described as a pseudogene. The CDR3 sequence is 17 residues long.

This clone was recorded once. The chain combines TRBV2 with TRBJ1-4; D perhaps matches TRBD1 (6 bases). This CDR3 is built from 12 residues. Between the trimmed V and J ends, which lost 4 bases and 8 bases, there was a span of 8 bases. Per the germline V gene, CDR1 is SNHLY and CDR2 is FYNNEI. The CDR3 loop is CASSGQVEKLFF. CDR3 DNA sequence: TGTGCCAGCAGTGGACAGGTGGAAAAACTGTTTTTT.